These 32 T cell receptor beta chains were all obtained from the same sample, sequenced in a study of human T cells and chemical hapten exposure. Each CDR3 protein is one row after TCRdb ran MiXCR on the RACE reads. The sample contains roughly 64,000 distinct CDR3 sequences, roughly 12% of which appear only once. The time point is: pre-sensitization, week 0. Documented treatment: therapeutic diphenylcyclopropenone sensitization with weekly scalp DPC. The sequenced sample was whole blood, obtained in connection with sensitization to the hapten diphenylcyclopropenone (DPC). The receptors stem from a woman aged 40 to 50 with alopecia areata. Some clones in this sample may be carry-over from other donors' samples.

The chain recombines TRBV6-1 with TRBJ2-1; 9 bases map to TRBD1. CDR3 size: 14 residues. V was pared by 6 bases and J by 8 bases, with 8 bases of the junction left unmatched. Germline V gene lookup returns CDR1 MNHNS and CDR2 SASEGT. The CDR3 bases are TGTGCCAGCAGGGGGGACAGGGATGGGGATGAGCAGTTCTTC. Translation: CASRGDRDGDEQFF.

There are a few counts of this clonotype. The chain uses TRBV4-3 and TRBJ1-2, with D tentatively TRBD1 (5 bases). Germline-derived CDR1 and CDR2 are LGHNA and YSLEER. The CDR3 is 13 amino acids. Deletions cut 1 base from V and 4 bases from J, with 7 bases between. DNA of the CDR3: TGCGCCAGCAGCCAAGGGGACGTCTATGGCTACACCTTC. Its translation: CASSQGDVYGYTF.

This clonotype showed up many times. This chain joins TRBV12-3 or TRBV12-4 and TRBJ2-7; either TRBD1 or TRBD2 may fit D (6 bases each). This CDR3 spans 13 amino acids. V was trimmed by 8 bases and J by 12 bases, leaving 23 bases between them. CDR3 region: CASRNPGDTGPYF. The DNA of the CDR3 is TGTGCCAGCCGAAATCCGGGGGACACCGGCCCGTACTTC.

The V gene is TRBV6-4, the J gene TRBJ2-1, with D maybe TRBD2 (5 bases). Germline lookup yields CDR1 MRHNA and CDR2 SNTAGT. The CDR3 loop spans 13 amino acids. The germline V and J ends were trimmed by 4 bases and 6 bases, with 10 bases remaining between them. As DNA, the CDR3 is TGTGCCAGCAGTGTCGGGAACACCAATGAGCAGTTCTTC. This translates into CASSVGNTNEQFF.

V and J are TRBV9 and TRBJ2-2; D is unresolved. The CDR3 is 13 residues long. Germline lookup yields CDR1 SGDLS and CDR2 YYNGEE. V shed 0 bases and J shed 4 bases, with 4 bases lying between them. The chain's CDR3 is CASSVVGTGELFF. CDR3 DNA: TGTGCCAGCAGCGTAGTGGGCACCGGGGAGCTGTTTTTT. The full variable domain, rest sourced from reference TRBV9 and TRBJ2-2, is DSGVTQTPKHLITATGQRVTLRCSPRSGDLSVYWYQQSLDQGLQFLIQYYNGEERAKGNILERFSAQQFPDLHSELNLSSLELGDSALYFCASSVVGTGELFFGEGSRLTVL.

This clonotype has just a few counts. As DNA, the CDR3 is TGTGCCAGTAGTATACCCCGCTCCCCTAGCGGGAGGTCCAATGAGCAGTTCTTC. Protein product: CASSIPRSPSGRSNEQFF. The chain joins TRBV19 to TRBJ2-1; 11 bases align to TRBD2. This CDR3 spans 18 amino acids. Germline values: CDR1 LNHDA, CDR2 SQIVND (reference sequence). V shed 2 bases and J 6 bases; nucleotides not matched to a gene: 12. Variable domain in full (rest from reference TRBV19 and TRBJ2-1): DGGITQSPKYLFRKEGQNVTLSCEQNLNHDAMYWYRQDPGQGLRLIYYSQIVNDFQKGDIAEGYSVSREKKESFPLTVTSAQKNPTAFYLCASSIPRSPSGRSNEQFFGPGTRLTVL.

This clonotype appeared a few times. The chain uses TRBV10-3 and TRBJ1-5; no firm D call. V lost 2 bases, J lost 1 base, and 6 bases lay in between. The CDR3 totals 14 residues. CDR1 is ENHRY, CDR2 SYGVKD, per germline. The CDR3 DNA sequence: TGTGCCATCAGTGAGGGGGTCAGCAATCAGCCCCAGCATTTT. Translated: CAISEGVSNQPQHF.

A few counts support this clonotype. Here the CDR3 DNA reads TGTGCCAGCAGCCACGGGAGAAATACCGGGGAGCTGTTTTTT. Encoded protein: CASSHGRNTGELFF. The chain has TRBV7-2 and TRBJ2-2; weak D call: TRBD2 (6 bases). Trimming stripped 5 bases from V and 5 bases from J, with 12 bases between. Looked up from germline, CDR1 is SGHTA and CDR2 is FQGNSA. CDR3 length: 14 residues.

This clonotype was counted ten times or more. The CDR3 coding sequence is TGTGCCAGCAGCAACCCCGGACAGGGGGCTTGCGAGCAGTACTTC. As protein: CASSNPGQGACEQYF. V is TRBV21-1 and J is TRBJ2-7; the D call TRBD1 from the table was never checked on the DNA. TRBV21-1 is a recognized pseudogene. The CDR3 consists of 15 residues.

The CDR3 reads CASSQELAGPTIYF. CDR3 in DNA: TGCGCCAGCAGCCAAGAACTGGCCGGTCCCACCATATATTTT. The gene calls are TRBV4-3 and TRBJ1-3; D uncertain. The CDR3 contains 14 residues. The V gene lost 0 bases and the J gene lost 9 bases, with 12 bases spanning the gap. Germline lookup yields CDR1 LGHNA and CDR2 YSLEER.

V usage is TRBV11-2 and J usage is TRBJ1-1, with 7 bases lining up with TRBD1. There are 14 residues in the CDR3. V was clipped by 4 bases and J by 2 bases; unmatched bases: 4. In germline, CDR1 is SGHAT, CDR2 FQNNGV. CDR3 sequence: CASSWGTVNTEAFF. CDR3 sequence (DNA): TGTGCCAGCAGCTGGGGGACAGTTAACACTGAAGCTTTCTTT. The full variable domain, its missing parts supplied by reference TRBV11-2 and TRBJ1-1, is EAGVAQSPRYKIIEKRQSVAFWCNPISGHATLYWYQQILGQGPKLLIQFQNNGVVDDSQLPKDRFSAERLKGVDSTLKIQPAKLEDSAVYLCASSWGTVNTEAFFGQGTRLTVV.

This clonotype came up a few times. The V and J genes are TRBV28 and TRBJ2-1; 8 bases map to TRBD1. Germline CDR1 MDHEN, CDR2 SYDVKM. V was clipped by 2 bases and J by 5 bases; unmatched bases: 5. This CDR3 region has 15 residues. CDR3 protein: CASSLSDRGNNEQFF. The CDR3 DNA follows: TGTGCCAGCAGTTTAAGTGACAGGGGTAACAATGAGCAGTTCTTC.

CDR3: CASNSGAKNIQYF. In DNA form, the CDR3 reads TGTGCCAGCAATTCCGGGGCCAAAAACATTCAGTACTTC. The V call is TRBV6-2 or TRBV6-3, the J call TRBJ2-4; D not resolved. The CDR3 has 13 residues. The germline V and J ends were trimmed by 7 bases and 1 base, with 8 bases remaining between them. Germline values: CDR1 MNHEY, CDR2 SVGEGT.

Turning to this clonotype: A much larger clone lies one base from this, so it may be a read error. The CDR3 is CSATRAPNEKLFF. In nucleotides, the CDR3 is TGCAGTGCCACACGGGCGCCTAATGAAAAACTGTTTTTT. The gene calls are TRBV20-1 and TRBJ1-4, with no clear D. The CDR3 is 13 amino acids. CDR1 DFQATT and CDR2 SNEGSKA come from the germline V gene (reference sequence). Trimming took 6 bases from V and 3 from J, leaving 11 bases between them.

This clonotype was counted many times. The J gene is TRBJ1-5, the V gene TRBV18, with D maybe TRBD1 (5 bases). Trimming left V 0 bases short and J 3 bases short, with 9 bases between. The CDR3 contains 15 residues. Germline CDR1 is KGHSH and CDR2 is LQKENI. The CDR3 sequence is CASSPPGGANQPQHF. CDR3 DNA sequence: TGTGCCAGCTCACCACCGGGAGGGGCCAATCAGCCCCAGCATTTT.

Of note for this clonotype: This sequence may be a read error, since a much larger clone differs from it by one base. The chain has TRBV11-2 and TRBJ1-4; TRBD1 might be the D (5 bases). The V gene's germline CDR1 is SGHAT and CDR2 FQNNGV. This CDR3 has 17 residues. CDR3 nucleotides: TGTGCCAGCAGCTCGAGTCGACAGAATCCAACTAATGAAATACTGTTTTTT. Protein: CASSSSRQNPTNEILFF.

This clonotype has just a few counts. CDR3 region: CASSPRGNSPLHF. The CDR3 DNA sequence: TGTGCCAGCAGTCCCCGGGGGAATTCACCCCTCCACTTT. The rearrangement uses TRBV28 and TRBJ1-6, with D possibly being TRBD1 (5 bases). Trimming stripped 5 bases from V and 7 bases from J, with 9 bases between. Germline CDR1 and CDR2: MDHEN and SYDVKM. CDR3 length equals 13 residues.

This clonotype occurred a few times. This rearrangement joins TRBV30 to TRBJ1-4; a possible D gene is TRBD1 (5 bases). Germline CDR1 and CDR2: GTSNPN and SVGIG (reference sequence). The CDR3 is made up of 11 amino acids. Trimming removed 5 bases from V and 7 bases from J, with 8 bases in between. CDR3 region: CAWAGGEKLFF. CDR3 nucleotides: TGTGCCTGGGCCGGGGGTGAAAAACTGTTTTTT. The whole variable domain, filled in from reference TRBV30 and TRBJ1-4, reads SQTIHQWPATLVQPVGSPLSLECTVEGTSNPNLYWYRQAAGRGLQLLFYSVGIGQISSEVPQNLSASRPQDRQFILSSKKLLLSDSGFYLCAWAGGEKLFFGSGTQLSVL.

The chain carries TRBV7-2 and TRBJ1-2, with 7 bases matching TRBD1. Germline CDR1 SGHTA, CDR2 FQGNSA. The trim removed 4 bases at V and 2 bases at J, leaving 7 bases unmatched. The CDR3 is made up of 15 amino acids. CDR3 coding DNA: TGTGCCAGCAGCTCAGAGGGCAGGGGGAACTATGGCTACACCTTC. Protein: CASSSEGRGNYGYTF.

This clonotype has ten or more counts. This chain links TRBV28 with TRBJ2-1; 13 bases align to TRBD2. CDR1 and CDR2 from the germline V gene are MDHEN and SYDVKM. The CDR3 consists of 16 residues. J was trimmed by 6 bases and V by 5 bases; bases with no gene match: 7. DNA for the CDR3: TGTGCCAGCAGTCCAGGGACTAGCGGGATTGGCAATGAGCAGTTCTTC. This sequence encodes CASSPGTSGIGNEQFF. Variable domain in full (rest from reference TRBV28 and TRBJ2-1): DVKVTQSSRYLVKRTGEKVFLECVQDMDHENMFWYRQDPGLGLRLIYFSYDVKMKEKGDIPEGYSVSREKKERFSLILESASTNQTSMYLCASSPGTSGIGNEQFFGPGTRLTVL.

This clonotype was found a few times. J is TRBJ1-5 and V is TRBV19; D might be TRBD1 (6 bases). Germline CDR1 reads LNHDA; CDR2 reads SQIVND (reference sequence). CDR3 length: 16 amino acids. Trimming pared 3 bases from V and 6 bases from J, leaving 18 bases between. The CDR3 DNA sequence: TGTGCCAGTAGTATCAACACGGGGGCCGCGCGTCAGCCCCAGCATTTT. This encodes CASSINTGAARQPQHF. The full variable domain, with the rest looked up from reference TRBV19 and TRBJ1-5, is DGGITQSPKYLFRKEGQNVTLSCEQNLNHDAMYWYRQDPGQGLRLIYYSQIVNDFQKGDIAEGYSVSREKKESFPLTVTSAQKNPTAFYLCASSINTGAARQPQHFGDGTRLSIL.

This clonotype was counted only a few times. V gene TRBV7-8 combines with J gene TRBJ1-3; D is undetermined. The CDR3 totals 15 residues. The germline V gene has CDR1 SGHVS and CDR2 FQNEAQ. With 1 base removed from V and 6 bases from J, the gap between germline ends came to 13 bases. The CDR3 DNA reads as TGTGCCAGCAGCTTAGGGCAACGGGCCGTAAACACCATATATTTT. The encoded protein is CASSLGQRAVNTIYF.

This rearrangement joins TRBV4-1 to TRBJ2-1; D unresolved. From germline, CDR1 is MGHRA and CDR2 YSYEKL. CDR3 length equals 15 residues. V lost 4 bases and J lost 3, with 13 bases in between. The CDR3 loop reads CASSLIGEIYNEQFF. CDR3 DNA sequence: TGCGCCAGCAGCCTCATCGGCGAGATCTACAATGAGCAGTTCTTC.

The chain employs TRBV6-5 and TRBJ1-1; D is perhaps TRBD1 (6 bases). The CDR3 covers 13 residues. Trimming removed 7 bases at V and 5 bases at J, with 14 bases between. Germline loops: CDR1 MNHEY, CDR2 SVGAGI. CDR3 coding DNA: TGTGCCAGCACCCGTGGGGGCTCAACTGAAGCTTTCTTT. The encoded protein is CASTRGGSTEAFF.

This clonotype appeared many times. The gene calls are TRBV6-6 and TRBJ1-1; D is perhaps TRBD1 (6 bases). This CDR3 contains 13 residues. Trimming took off 5 bases at V and 5 bases at J, with 12 bases between the two ends. Looked up from germline, CDR1 is MNHNY and CDR2 is SVGAGI (reference sequence). The DNA for the CDR3 is TGTGCCAGCAGTATTAAAAGGGGGACTGAAGCTTTCTTT. Residues: CASSIKRGTEAFF.

The CDR3 loop is CASSFTGPPKNIQYF. CDR3 bases: TGTGCCAGCAGTTTCACAGGGCCTCCCAAAAACATTCAGTACTTC. The chain joins TRBV12-3 or TRBV12-4 to TRBJ2-4, with a weak D call TRBD1 (6 bases). V was trimmed by 3 bases and J by 2 bases, leaving 11 bases between them. CDR3 length: 15 residues.

This clonotype occurred a few times. The chain combines TRBV6-2 or TRBV6-3 with TRBJ1-1; tentatively, D is TRBD1 (5 bases). This CDR3 is built from 14 residues. The germline gives CDR1 MNHEY, CDR2 SVGEGT. With 5 bases removed from V and 5 bases from J, the gap between germline ends came to 15 bases. DNA of the CDR3: TGTGCCAGCAGTAACCAGGGACCTTTAACTGAAGCTTTCTTT. It codes for CASSNQGPLTEAFF.

Ten or more counts support this clonotype. V gene TRBV4-1 combines with J gene TRBJ2-1, with TRBD2 identical over 8 bases. Trimming removed 2 bases from V and 1 base from J; junction bases left unmatched: 4. The CDR3 is 16 residues long. Germline lookup yields CDR1 MGHRA and CDR2 YSYEKL. The CDR3 nucleotides are TGCGCCAGCAGCCAATATACTAGCGGTTCCTACAATGAGCAGTTCTTC. Encoded protein: CASSQYTSGSYNEQFF.

This clonotype was counted at least ten times. The chain recombines TRBV7-9 with TRBJ2-2, with a weak D call TRBD2 (6 bases). The CDR3 runs to 16 residues. Germline values: CDR1 SEHNR, CDR2 FQNEAQ (reference sequence). V lost 2 bases, J lost 0 bases, and 10 bases lay in between. The CDR3 sequence: CASSLLAGTNTGELFF. CDR3 DNA sequence: TGTGCCAGCAGCTTATTGGCGGGGACGAACACCGGGGAGCTGTTTTTT.

This clonotype has at least ten counts. The chain carries TRBV6-6 and TRBJ2-3, with TRBD2 matching 9 bases. V trimming: 6 bases; J trimming: 1 base; junction bases outside the gene matches: 5. The CDR3 loop spans 15 amino acids. Per germline, CDR1 MNHNY and CDR2 SVGAGI (reference sequence). CDR3 in DNA: TGTGCCAGCAGGGATAGCGGGGGTGGCACAGATACGCAGTATTTT. This gives the protein CASRDSGGGTDTQYF.

The chain has TRBV29-1 and TRBJ1-1; D gene ambiguous. The CDR3 is made up of 15 amino acids. Trimming removed 7 bases from V and 2 bases from J, with 20 bases in between. Per the germline V gene, CDR1 is SQVTM and CDR2 is ANQGSEA. The CDR3 DNA reads TGCAGCGCCGTGAGCCTGGGGTCGGGTAACACTGAAGCTTTCTTT. As protein: CSAVSLGSGNTEAFF.

This clonotype was seen at least ten times. The chain employs TRBV30 and TRBJ1-6; D remains ambiguous. CDR1 is GTSNPN, CDR2 SVGIG, per germline (reference sequence). Trimming took 8 bases from V and 7 from J, leaving 15 bases between them. CDR3 length equals 13 residues. CDR3 sequence: CAREGAGNSPLHF. The CDR3 nucleotides read TGTGCCCGAGAGGGCGCGGGGAATTCACCCCTCCACTTT.